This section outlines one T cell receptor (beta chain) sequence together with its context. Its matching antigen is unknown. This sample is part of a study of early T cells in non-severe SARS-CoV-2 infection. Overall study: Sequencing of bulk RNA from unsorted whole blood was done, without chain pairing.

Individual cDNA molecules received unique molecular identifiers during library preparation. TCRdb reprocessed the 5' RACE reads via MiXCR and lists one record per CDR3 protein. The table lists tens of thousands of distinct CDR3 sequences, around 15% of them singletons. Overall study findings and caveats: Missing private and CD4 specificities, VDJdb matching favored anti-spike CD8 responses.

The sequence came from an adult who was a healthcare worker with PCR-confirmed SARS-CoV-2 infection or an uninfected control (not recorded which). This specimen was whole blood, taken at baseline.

CDR3 amino acids: CASSLRTGELFF. The DNA of the CDR3 is TGTGCCAGCAGCTTACGCACCGGGGAGCTGTTTTTT. The V gene is TRBV7-8, the J gene TRBJ2-2; D is ambiguous. The CDR3 has 12 residues. Germline V lookup: CDR1 SGHVS, CDR2 FQNEAQ. Trimming cost V 2 bases and J 4 bases, with 2 bases left between them.